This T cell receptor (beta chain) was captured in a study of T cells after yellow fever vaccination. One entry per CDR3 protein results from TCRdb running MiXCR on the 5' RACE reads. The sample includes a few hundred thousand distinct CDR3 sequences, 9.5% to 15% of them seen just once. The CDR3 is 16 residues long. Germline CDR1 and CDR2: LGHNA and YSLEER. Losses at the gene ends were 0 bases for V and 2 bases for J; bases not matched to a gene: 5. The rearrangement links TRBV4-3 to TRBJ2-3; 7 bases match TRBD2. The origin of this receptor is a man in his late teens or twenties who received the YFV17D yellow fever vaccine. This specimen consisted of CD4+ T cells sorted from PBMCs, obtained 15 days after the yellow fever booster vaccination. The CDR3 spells CASSQEAGRYTDTQYF. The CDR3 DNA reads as TGCGCCAGCAGCCAAGAAGCGGGACGGTACACAGATACGCAGTATTTT.